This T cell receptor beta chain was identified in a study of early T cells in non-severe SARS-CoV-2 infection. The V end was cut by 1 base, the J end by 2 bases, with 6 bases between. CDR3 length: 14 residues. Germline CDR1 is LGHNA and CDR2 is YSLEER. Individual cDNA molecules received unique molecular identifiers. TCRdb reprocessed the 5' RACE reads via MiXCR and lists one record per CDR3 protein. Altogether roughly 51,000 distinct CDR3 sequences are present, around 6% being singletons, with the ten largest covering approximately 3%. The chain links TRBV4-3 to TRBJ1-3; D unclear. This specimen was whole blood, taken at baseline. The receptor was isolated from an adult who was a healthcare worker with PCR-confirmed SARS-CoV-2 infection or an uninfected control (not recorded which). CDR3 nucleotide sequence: TGCGCCAGCAGCCAAGGCAGTCCTGGAAACACCATATATTTT. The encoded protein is CASSQGSPGNTIYF.